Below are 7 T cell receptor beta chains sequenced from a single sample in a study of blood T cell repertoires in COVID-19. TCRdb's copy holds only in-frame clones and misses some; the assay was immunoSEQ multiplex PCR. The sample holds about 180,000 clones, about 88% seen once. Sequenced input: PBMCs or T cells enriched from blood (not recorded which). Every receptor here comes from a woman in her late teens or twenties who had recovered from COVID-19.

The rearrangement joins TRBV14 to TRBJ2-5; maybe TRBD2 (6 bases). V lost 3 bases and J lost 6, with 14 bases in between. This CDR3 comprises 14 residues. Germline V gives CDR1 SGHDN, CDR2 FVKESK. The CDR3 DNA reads TGTGCCAGCAGCCAGACGATTGGGGGGAAGACCCAGTACTTC. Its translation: CASSQTIGGKTQYF.

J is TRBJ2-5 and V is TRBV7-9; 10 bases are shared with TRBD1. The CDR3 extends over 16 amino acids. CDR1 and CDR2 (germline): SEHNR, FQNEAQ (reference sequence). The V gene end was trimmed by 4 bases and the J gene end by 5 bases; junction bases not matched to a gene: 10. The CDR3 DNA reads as TGTGCCAGCAGCTCCAGACCGGGACAGGGGTTGGAGACCCAGTACTTC. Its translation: CASSSRPGQGLETQYF.

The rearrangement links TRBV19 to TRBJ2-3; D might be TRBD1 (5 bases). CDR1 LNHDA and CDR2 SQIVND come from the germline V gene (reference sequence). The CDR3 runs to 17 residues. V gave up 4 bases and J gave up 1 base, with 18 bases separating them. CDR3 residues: CASSTIAGREGTDTQYF. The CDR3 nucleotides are TGTGCCAGTAGTACGATCGCAGGGCGCGAAGGCACAGATACGCAGTATTTT. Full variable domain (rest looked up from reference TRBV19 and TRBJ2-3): DGGITQSPKYLFRKEGQNVTLSCEQNLNHDAMYWYRQDPGQGLRLIYYSQIVNDFQKGDIAEGYSVSREKKESFPLTVTSAQKNPTAFYLCASSTIAGREGTDTQYFGPGTRLTVL.

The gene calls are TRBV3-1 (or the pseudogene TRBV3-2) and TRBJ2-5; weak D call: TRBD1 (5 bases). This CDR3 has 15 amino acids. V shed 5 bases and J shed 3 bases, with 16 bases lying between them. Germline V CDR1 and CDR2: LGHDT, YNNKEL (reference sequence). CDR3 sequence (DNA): TGTGCCAGCAGCTCAGGAATTCAGGGTAAAGAGACCCAGTACTTC. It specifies CASSSGIQGKETQYF.

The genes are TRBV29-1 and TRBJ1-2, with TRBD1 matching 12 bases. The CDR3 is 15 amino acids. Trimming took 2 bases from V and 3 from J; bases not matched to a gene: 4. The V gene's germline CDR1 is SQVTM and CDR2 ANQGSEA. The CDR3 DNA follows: TGCAGCGTTGAAAGGGGGACAGGGGGCCACTATGGCTACACCTTC. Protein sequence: CSVERGTGGHYGYTF.

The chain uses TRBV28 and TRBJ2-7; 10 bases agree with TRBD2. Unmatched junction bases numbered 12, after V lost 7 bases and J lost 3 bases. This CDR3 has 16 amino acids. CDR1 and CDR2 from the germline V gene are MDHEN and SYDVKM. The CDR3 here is CASNGEAGGVLYEQYF. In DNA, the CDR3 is TGTGCCAGCAATGGAGAAGCGGGGGGGGTCCTCTACGAGCAGTACTTC.

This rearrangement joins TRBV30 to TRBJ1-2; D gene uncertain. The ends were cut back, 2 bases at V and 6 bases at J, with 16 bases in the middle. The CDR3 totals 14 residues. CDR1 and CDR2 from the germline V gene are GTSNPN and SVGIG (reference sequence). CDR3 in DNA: TGTGCCTGGAGTACCCGGATAACAGTGGATGGCTACACCTTC. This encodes CAWSTRITVDGYTF.